This entry describes one TCR beta chain. Its specific antigen is unknown. Base qualities are not recorded, but no much larger clone differs from it by a single base. The germline ends are 11 bases apart after V is trimmed by 0 bases and J by 2 bases. The cysteine opens and the phenylalanine closes a CDR3 of 16 amino acids. Left in the record is the CDR3 DNA by itself, 48 bases read in frame from the first base. CDR1 and CDR2 are read off the germline V gene (reference sequence) as LGHDT and YNNKEL. TCRbeta CDR3 regions were amplified from genomic DNA using the immunoSEQ Assay, a bias-controlled multiplex PCR. The original methods were these. The number of nucleated cells in each sample was estimated by amplification of reference gene primers within the assay. To quantify the absolute abundance of each unique TCRbeta CDR3 rearrangement, sequence reads were collapsed and filtered. For each sample, productive Simpson clonality was calculated by taking the square root of Simpson's diversity index across productive rearrangements. TCRdb provides this immuneACCESS table in a form limited to in-frame rearrangements. Some clones are lacking; in checked studies, under half of them reflect an unresolved V gene, and why the rest are absent is not known. V and J calls plus clone size are reproduced from that table; the DNA served to infer D and trimming. The table for this sample lists about 160,000 clones; more than 85% of them were counted only once. Together, the top ten hold approximately 2% of the sample.

The sample is drawn from a study of blood T cell repertoires in COVID-19 (dated by TCRdb to the early 2020s). For the wider study: Samples from collaborators originated in the United States, Italy and Spain and spanned both the acute and convalescent phases of COVID-19. The material from the prospective study consisted of cDNA or gDNA derived from T cells, B-cell-depleted T cells, or PBMCs. The dataset comprised deeply sampled blood TCRbeta repertoires from subjects exposed to, actively infected with, or recovered from COVID-19. A freely available public database, intended as a resource for researchers studying the immune response to SARS-CoV-2, is where the repertoires were released. Samples were obtained from the ongoing ImmuneRACE study (first 160 participants) and from 1,254 subjects provided by 6 global collaborators. Sample metadata almost always included a de-identified subject ID, COVID-19 status, age in years and sex. HLA class I and class II types, where available, came from metadata supplied by the sample provider rather than from assay-based typing.

One collaborating source in Seattle enrolled patients during active infection and followed them longitudinally through the course of disease. Collaborating institutions collected whole blood in K2EDTA tubes following their own protocols. For TCRbeta analysis, collaborators shipped samples as frozen whole blood, isolated PBMCs, or DNA extracted from either of those sample types. Broader findings and caveats from the paper: Clinical and demographic metadata were provided uncurated, with the amount varying by source and participant.

The receptor chain draws on TRBV3-1 (or the pseudogene TRBV3-2) and TRBJ1-5; confidence is insufficient to name the D gene. This TCR was sampled from a woman aged 55-70 years with COVID-19, enrolled during active disease. Sequencing used peripheral blood. The nucleotide sequence is TGTGCCAGCAGCCAAGATCCTTCTACAGGCAATCAGCCCCAGCATTTT. It translates to CASSQDPSTGNQPQHF.